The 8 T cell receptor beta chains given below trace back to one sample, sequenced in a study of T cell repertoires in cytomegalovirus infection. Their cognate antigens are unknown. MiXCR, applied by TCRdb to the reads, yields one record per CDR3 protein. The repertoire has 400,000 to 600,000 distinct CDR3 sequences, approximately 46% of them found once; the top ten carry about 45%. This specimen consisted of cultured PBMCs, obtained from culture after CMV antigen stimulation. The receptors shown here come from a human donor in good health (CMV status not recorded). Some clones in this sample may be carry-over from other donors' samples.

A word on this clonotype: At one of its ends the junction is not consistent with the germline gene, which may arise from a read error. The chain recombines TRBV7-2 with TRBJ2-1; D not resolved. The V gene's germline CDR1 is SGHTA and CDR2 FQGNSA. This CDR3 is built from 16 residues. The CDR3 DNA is TGTGCCAGCAGCTTCAGCTGGGATTTGGACGGCAATGAGCGGTTCTTC. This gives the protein CASSFSWDLDGNERFF. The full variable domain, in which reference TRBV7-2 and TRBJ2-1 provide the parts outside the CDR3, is GAGVSQSPSNKVTEKGKDVELRCDPISGHTALYWYRQSLGQGLEFLIYFQGNSAPDKSGLPSDRFSAERTGGSVSTLTIQRTQQEDSAVYLCASSFSWDLDGNERFFGPGTRLTVL.

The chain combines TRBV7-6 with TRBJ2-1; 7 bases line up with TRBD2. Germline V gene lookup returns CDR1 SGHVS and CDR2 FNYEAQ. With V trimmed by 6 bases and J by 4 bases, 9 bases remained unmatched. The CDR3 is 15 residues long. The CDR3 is CASSTPGLHYNEQFF. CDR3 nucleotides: TGTGCCAGCAGTACCCCGGGACTACATTACAATGAGCAGTTCTTC. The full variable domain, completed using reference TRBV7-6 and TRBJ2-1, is GAGVSQSPRYKVTKRGQDVALRCDPISGHVSLYWYRQALGQGPEFLTYFNYEAQQDKSGLPNDRFSAERPEGSISTLTIQRTEQRDSAMYRCASSTPGLHYNEQFFGPGTRLTVL.

The CDR3 loop reads CASSLRTGGTLHPEQYF. The CDR3 DNA sequence: TGTGCCAGCAGTTTACGGACAGGGGGGACCCTACACCCCGAGCAGTACTTC. V and J are TRBV27 and TRBJ2-7; 10 bases are a match to TRBD1. The V gene's germline CDR1 is MNHEY and CDR2 SMNVEV (reference sequence). The ends lost 2 bases at V and 6 bases at J; junction bases unmatched: 13. This CDR3 region has 17 residues.

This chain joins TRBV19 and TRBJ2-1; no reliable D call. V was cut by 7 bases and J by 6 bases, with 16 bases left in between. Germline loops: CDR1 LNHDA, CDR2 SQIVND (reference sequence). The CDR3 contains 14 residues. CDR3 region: CASTPASIINEQFF. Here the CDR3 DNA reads TGTGCCAGTACCCCGGCCAGTATTATCAATGAGCAGTTCTTC.

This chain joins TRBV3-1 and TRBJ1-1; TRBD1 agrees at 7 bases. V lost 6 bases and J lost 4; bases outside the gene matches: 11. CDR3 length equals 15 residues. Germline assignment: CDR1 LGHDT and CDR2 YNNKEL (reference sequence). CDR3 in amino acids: CASSHVAQGGTEAFF. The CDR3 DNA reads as TGTGCCAGCAGTCACGTAGCTCAGGGGGGCACTGAAGCTTTCTTT.

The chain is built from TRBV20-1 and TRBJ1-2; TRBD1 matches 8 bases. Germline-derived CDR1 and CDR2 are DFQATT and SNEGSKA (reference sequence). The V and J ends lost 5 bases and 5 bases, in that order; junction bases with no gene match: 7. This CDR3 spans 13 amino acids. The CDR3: CSALQGAGYGYTF. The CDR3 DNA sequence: TGCAGTGCTCTCCAGGGGGCGGGGTATGGCTACACCTTC.

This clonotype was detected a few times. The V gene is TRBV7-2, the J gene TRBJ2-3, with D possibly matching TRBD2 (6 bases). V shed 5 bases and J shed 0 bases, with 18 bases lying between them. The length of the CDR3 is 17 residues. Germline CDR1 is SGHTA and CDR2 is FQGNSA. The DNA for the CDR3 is TGTGCCAGCAGCCAACGGCACGGCGGGACTAGCACAGATACGCAGTATTTT. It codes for CASSQRHGGTSTDTQYF.

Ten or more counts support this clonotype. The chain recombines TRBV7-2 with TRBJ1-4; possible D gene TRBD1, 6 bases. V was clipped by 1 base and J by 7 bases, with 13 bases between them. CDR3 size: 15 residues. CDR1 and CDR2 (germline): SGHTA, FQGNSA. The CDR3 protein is CASSLGTVSGEKLFF. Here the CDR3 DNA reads TGTGCCAGCAGCTTAGGGACAGTTAGTGGTGAAAAACTGTTTTTT.